This TCR beta chain was captured by sequencing in a study of T cells in localized non-small cell lung cancer. Points from the study as a whole: Uninvolved adjacent lung showed peak T cell clonality, exceeding tumor.

V was clipped by 9 bases and J by 2 bases, with 15 bases between them. This CDR3 is built from 14 residues. The germline gives CDR1 MNHEY, CDR2 SMNVEV (reference sequence). Notes on this clone: Its antigen is not identified.

Sequencing used immunoSEQ multiplex PCR; TCRdb keeps in-frame clones, though not all of them. The sample lists about 34,000 clones; 93% were seen once. The material sequenced was peripheral blood, taken before any cancer treatment. The receptor's source is a female donor aged 60 or older with stage I lung adenocarcinoma. The V call is TRBV27, the J call TRBJ2-3, with D possibly being TRBD2 (6 bases). This CDR3 is CASRDSLFTDTQYF. CDR3 sequence (DNA): TGTGCCAGTCGGGACTCCTTGTTCACAGATACGCAGTATTTT.